These 3 T cell receptor beta chains were sequenced from one sample in a study of preoperative IRX-2 immunotherapy in early breast cancer. Produced via immunoSEQ multiplex PCR; TCRdb's table is partial and in-frame only. The sample includes around 29,000 clones, 82% of them seen just once. Documented treatment: preoperative locoregional IRX-2 cytokine immunotherapy. This sample was gathered from a patient treated with IRX-2 immunotherapy. The source of these receptors is a human donor with breast cancer.

The rearrangement links TRBV2 to TRBJ1-1; perhaps TRBD1 as D (6 bases). CDR3 length: 15 residues. The V gene's germline CDR1 is SNHLY and CDR2 FYNNEI. With 2 bases removed from V and 3 bases from J, the gap between germline ends came to 13 bases. CDR3 nucleotides: TGTGCCAGCAGTGAATTTCGGGGGGCTGACACTGAAGCTTTCTTT. Translation gives CASSEFRGADTEAFF.

The J gene is TRBJ2-5, the V gene TRBV6-8, with D unclear. Germline V gives CDR1 MNHGY, CDR2 SAAAGT. Deletions cut 4 bases from V and 3 bases from J, with 6 bases between. The CDR3 spans 12 residues. The CDR3, as DNA: TGTGCCAGCAGTTTATTAAAAGAGACCCAGTACTTC. It is translated as CASSLLKETQYF.

This clone was counted once. The chain has TRBV19 and TRBJ2-7; TRBD1 or TRBD2 may be the D gene (5 bases each). There are 14 residues in the CDR3. Germline V gene lookup returns CDR1 LNHDA and CDR2 SQIVND (reference sequence). Trimming left V 5 bases short and J 2 bases short, with 13 bases between. The CDR3 sequence is CASSEGPSTYEQYF. The DNA of the CDR3 is TGTGCCAGTAGTGAGGGACCAAGCACCTACGAGCAGTACTTC.